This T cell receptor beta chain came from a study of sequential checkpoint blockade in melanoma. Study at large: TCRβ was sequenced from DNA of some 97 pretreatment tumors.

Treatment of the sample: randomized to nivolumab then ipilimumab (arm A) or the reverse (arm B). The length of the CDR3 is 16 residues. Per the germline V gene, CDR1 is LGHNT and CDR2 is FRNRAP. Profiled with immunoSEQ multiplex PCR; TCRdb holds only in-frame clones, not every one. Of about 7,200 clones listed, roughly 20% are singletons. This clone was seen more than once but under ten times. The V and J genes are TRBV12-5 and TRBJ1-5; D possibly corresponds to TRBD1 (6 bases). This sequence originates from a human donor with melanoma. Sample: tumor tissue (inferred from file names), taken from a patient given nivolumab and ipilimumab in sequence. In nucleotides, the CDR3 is TGTGCCAGCAAACCGGGGGGCAGCGAAACTAATCAGCCCCAGCATTTT. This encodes CASKPGGSETNQPQHF.